Sequencing of this TCR beta chain was carried out in a study of shared clonotypes between healthy human individuals. Whole-study findings and limits: Of the naive CD4 clonotypes, around 4.8% were shared across several donors.

This clone was found a few times. As yet, its antigen is unknown. Genomic DNA of every subset was divided equally among multiple immunoSEQ plates. Data came from immunoSEQ multiplex PCR; TCRdb stores just in-frame clones and leaves some out. The sample lists 2 million to 2.5 million clones, roughly 92% occurring once. Germline V gives CDR1 MDHEN, CDR2 SYDVKM. The CDR3 contains 12 residues. The sequencing sample was made of naive CD4+ T cells from PBMCs. Subset meaning: CD45RA+ positively selected. The source is a man in his late teens or twenties in good health. Some clones in this sample may be carry-over from other donors' samples. The gene calls are TRBV28 and TRBJ1-2; TRBD1 matches at 8 bases. In nucleotides, the CDR3 is TGTGCGGGCGGGGACAGGAACTATGGCTACACCTTC. Amino acid sequence: CAGGDRNYGYTF.